The 26 T cell receptor beta chains below come from one sample, sequenced in a study of T cell repertoires in cytomegalovirus infection. These receptors lack a known antigen. A single record per CDR3 protein comes from TCRdb applying MiXCR to the reads. The repertoire holds 7,000 to 8,000 distinct CDR3 sequences, with roughly 49% as singletons. Sequencing was done on a sample of PBMCs, sequenced either directly or after in vitro stimulation (not recorded which). These receptors all stem from a human donor in good health (CMV status not recorded). Some clones in this sample may be carry-over from other donors' samples.

The chain links TRBV4-1 to TRBJ2-1, with TRBD1 identical over 9 bases. This CDR3 is built from 16 residues. Germline trimming cut 1 base from V and 3 bases from J; bases unmatched to any gene: 4. Germline V gives CDR1 MGHRA, CDR2 YSYEKL. The CDR3 nucleotides are TGCGCCAGCAGCCAAGCCCCGGGACAGGGCTACAATGAGCAGTTCTTC. This gives the protein CASSQAPGQGYNEQFF.

This chain links TRBV7-2 with TRBJ1-3, with D maybe TRBD1 (6 bases). Trimming cost V 3 bases and J 4 bases, with 10 bases left between them. The germline V gene encodes CDR1 SGHTA and CDR2 FQGNSA. The CDR3 length is 14 residues. CDR3 nucleotides: TGTGCCAGCAGCTTCAGGGGTGGAGGAAACACCATATATTTT. Translated: CASSFRGGGNTIYF.

This clonotype was seen only a few times. The genes are TRBV4-2 and TRBJ2-2; D perhaps matches TRBD1 (6 bases). Germline lookup yields CDR1 LGHNA and CDR2 YNFKEQ. The ends were cut back, 2 bases at V and 5 bases at J, with 9 bases in the middle. The CDR3 has 14 amino acids. CDR3 sequence (DNA): TGTGCCAGCAGCCAATCCAGGGGAACCGGGGAGCTGTTTTTT. The encoded protein is CASSQSRGTGELFF.

With respect to this clonotype: Since the CDR3 does not end with the conserved phenylalanine or tryptophan, this likely comes from a read error. This chain links TRBV6-1 with TRBJ1-5; TRBD1 might be the D (5 bases). The V gene's germline CDR1 is MNHNS and CDR2 SASEGT. V lost 10 bases and J lost 3, with 19 bases in between. This CDR3 is built from 15 residues. The CDR3 nucleotides are TGTGCCACAGGACTCCGACATGGGACCAATCAGCCCCAGCATTGT. This translates into CATGLRHGTNQPQHC.

To note about this clonotype: At one end the junction does not follow the germline gene, possibly because of a read error. This chain links TRBV4-2 with TRBJ2-1; the match to TRBD2 covers 10 bases. CDR1 is LGHNA and CDR2 is YNFKEQ in the germline V gene. This CDR3 contains 17 residues. CDR3 in amino acids: CASSPDSSSGGNKEPFF. CDR3 nucleotide sequence: TGTGCCAGCAGCCCAGATTCCTCTAGCGGGGGAAACAAGGAGCCGTTCTTC.

The chain couples TRBV19 to TRBJ2-1; D not resolved. Trimming stripped 10 bases from V and 4 bases from J, with 17 bases between. The CDR3 is made up of 14 amino acids. Germline V gene sequence: CDR1 LNHDA, CDR2 SQIVND (reference sequence). Written as DNA, the CDR3 is TGTGCCACCGAGGTCCGGTATGGGTACAATGAGCAGTTCTTC. This translates into CATEVRYGYNEQFF. Looking up the rest from reference TRBV19 and TRBJ2-1 gives the full variable domain: DGGITQSPKYLFRKEGQNVTLSCEQNLNHDAMYWYRQDPGQGLRLIYYSQIVNDFQKGDIAEGYSVSREKKESFPLTVTSAQKNPTAFYLCATEVRYGYNEQFFGPGTRLTVL.

The chain is built from TRBV5-3 and TRBJ1-4, with TRBD1 matching over 9 bases. TRBV5-3 is annotated as an ORF whose role is uncertain. This CDR3 region has 18 residues. V lost 2 bases and J lost 3; bases outside the gene matches: 11. The CDR3 DNA reads as TGTGCCAGAAGCTTTTTTCCCGGGACAGGGCGCCCTAATGAAAAACTGTTTTTT. The encoded protein is CARSFFPGTGRPNEKLFF.

This clonotype appeared a few times. The chain employs TRBV7-2 and TRBJ2-5; TRBD2 matches 16 bases. Germline loops: CDR1 SGHTA, CDR2 FQGNSA. Trimming at V came to 5 bases and at J to 5 bases, leaving 8 bases not matched to a gene. This CDR3 region has 17 residues. The CDR3 DNA reads as TGTGCCAGCAGCATCGCGGGACTAGCGGGAGGGAGGGAGACCCAGTACTTC. Translation: CASSIAGLAGGRETQYF.

Comment on this clonotype: At one boundary the junction diverges from the germline segment, which might be a read error. The CDR3: CASGLVSLIGSVPYTEQFF. DNA for the CDR3: TGTGCTAGTGGTTTGGTATCGTTAATAGGGTCCGTCCCCTACACTGAGCAGTTCTTC. The genes are TRBV12-5 and TRBJ2-1; D gene ambiguous. This CDR3 is built from 19 residues. CDR1 and CDR2 from the germline V gene are LGHNT and FRNRAP.

The rearrangement links TRBV5-5 to TRBJ2-1; D might be TRBD2 (5 bases). The CDR3 consists of 15 residues. V dropped 0 bases and J dropped 3 bases, with 10 bases sitting between them. Germline CDR1 reads SGHKS; CDR2 reads YYEKEE (reference sequence). The CDR3 loop is CASSLEDSFYNEQFF. Written as DNA, the CDR3 is TGTGCCAGCAGCTTGGAGGACTCGTTCTACAATGAGCAGTTCTTC.

The J gene is TRBJ1-1, the V gene TRBV3-1; D possibly corresponds to TRBD1 (6 bases). V lost 7 bases to trimming and J lost 1 base, with 13 bases between them. CDR1 is LGHDT, CDR2 YNNKEL, per germline (reference sequence). CDR3 length: 14 amino acids. The CDR3 nucleotides read TGTGCCAGCAACCTAGGGGGGTCGAACACTGAAGCTTTCTTT. Amino acid sequence: CASNLGGSNTEAFF.

In regard to this clonotype: At one of its ends the junction is not consistent with the germline gene, which may arise from a read error. This chain links TRBV11-2 with TRBJ2-1, with D tentatively TRBD2 (6 bases). Germline assignment: CDR1 SGHAT and CDR2 FQNNGV. The CDR3 consists of 16 residues. The DNA for the CDR3 is TGTGCCAGCAGCTTAGATTTGGCGGGGCCCCTCCAGGAGCCGTTCTTC. Translating it yields CASSLDLAGPLQEPFF.

The V and J genes are TRBV7-2 and TRBJ1-2; TRBD1 might be the D (6 bases). V lost 5 bases to trimming and J lost 0 bases, with 10 bases between them. The CDR3 covers 14 residues. The germline CDR1 and CDR2 sequences are SGHTA and FQGNSA. Here the CDR3 reads CASSSWTANYGYTF. The CDR3 DNA reads as TGTGCCAGCAGCAGCTGGACAGCTAACTATGGCTACACCTTC.

This clonotype was seen a handful of times. This chain links TRBV20-1 with TRBJ1-5; D ambiguous. V lost 0 bases and J lost 8, with 5 bases in between. Germline V gene sequence: CDR1 DFQATT, CDR2 SNEGSKA (reference sequence). This CDR3 region has 11 residues. The CDR3 DNA sequence: TGCAGTGCTAGAGATCAGGAGCCCCAGCATTTT. Translating it yields CSARDQEPQHF.

Many counts were recorded for this clonotype. The V and J genes are TRBV19 and TRBJ2-2; D is undetermined. The CDR3 extends over 14 amino acids. Germline assignment: CDR1 LNHDA and CDR2 SQIVND (reference sequence). V lost 7 bases to trimming and J lost 1 base, with 10 bases between them. The CDR3 DNA is TGTGCCAGTAAAGGATCGCTGAACACCGGGGAGCTGTTTTTT. Protein sequence: CASKGSLNTGELFF.

This chain uses TRBV7-9 with TRBJ2-3, with D perhaps matching TRBD1 (5 bases). This CDR3 is 16 amino acids long. Germline CDR1 reads SEHNR; CDR2 reads FQNEAQ (reference sequence). V was trimmed by 5 bases and J by 2 bases, leaving 17 bases between them. The CDR3 protein is CASSIMTASPTDTQYF. In nucleotides, the CDR3 is TGTGCCAGCAGCATAATGACAGCTTCCCCCACAGATACGCAGTATTTT. The full variable domain, rest sourced from reference TRBV7-9 and TRBJ2-3, is DTGVSQNPRHKITKRGQNVTFRCDPISEHNRLYWYRQTLGQGPEFLTYFQNEAQLEKSRLLSDRFSAERPKGSFSTLEIQRTEQGDSAMYLCASSIMTASPTDTQYFGPGTRLTVL.

The genes are TRBV27 and TRBJ2-6; no firm D call. The CDR3 contains 19 residues. From germline, CDR1 is MNHEY and CDR2 SMNVEV (reference sequence). V was cut by 2 bases and J by 0 bases, with 17 bases left in between. The CDR3 bases are TGTGCCAGCAGTTTAAGAACAGTTCTATCAACCTCTGGGGCCAACGTCCTGACTTTC. Translation gives CASSLRTVLSTSGANVLTF.

The V gene is TRBV27, the J gene TRBJ2-3; D gene ambiguous. Germline assignment: CDR1 MNHEY and CDR2 SMNVEV (reference sequence). The CDR3 sequence is 10 residues long. V was shortened by 10 bases and J by 5 bases, with 7 bases between the two germline ends. In DNA form, the CDR3 reads TGTGCCATTCATGTAGATACGCAGTATTTT. Translating it yields CAIHVDTQYF.

This clonotype qualifies as medium-sized. The chain combines TRBV19 with TRBJ2-1, with TRBD1 identical over 9 bases. This CDR3 spans 14 amino acids. The germline gives CDR1 LNHDA, CDR2 SQIVND (reference sequence). The V and J ends lost 7 bases and 5 bases, in that order; junction bases with no gene match: 6. CDR3 sequence: CASTRTGENNEQFF. As DNA, the CDR3 is TGTGCCAGTACCCGGACAGGGGAAAACAATGAGCAGTTCTTC.

This clonotype was counted between two and nine times. The chain links TRBV12-5 to TRBJ2-1, with D perhaps TRBD2 (5 bases). The CDR3 covers 19 residues. Germline V gene data show CDR1 as LGHNT and CDR2 as FRNRAP. The V end was cut by 2 bases, the J end by 2 bases, with 22 bases between. Written as DNA, the CDR3 is TGTGCTAGTGGTTTGTTATCGGTACTAGGGTCCGTCCCCTACAATGAGCAGTTCTTC. Translated: CASGLLSVLGSVPYNEQFF.

The count of this clonotype is one. This may stem from a read error, because a much larger clone lies one nucleotide away. V is TRBV19 and J is TRBJ1-1; no reliable D call. Deletions cut 7 bases from V and 4 bases from J, with 13 bases between. The CDR3 runs to 13 residues. The V gene's germline CDR1 is LNHDA and CDR2 SQIVND (reference sequence). The CDR3 DNA is TGTGCCAGTATTATTAACCGCGGCACTGAAGCTTTCTTT. This translates into CASIINRGTEAFF.

As to this clonotype: The conserved phenylalanine or tryptophan normally closing the CDR3 is absent here, so this likely arose from a read error. It is unclear where the CDR3 begins or ends on the DNA, so no DNA is shown, and the CDR3 is as TCRdb lists it. V usage is TRBV7-4 and J usage is TRBJ1-1; whether TRBD1, the table's D call, matches the DNA was not checked. CDR1 is SGHVT, CDR2 SQSDAQ, per germline. The CDR3 sequence runs 16 residues, both termini included. The CDR3 reads CSSSLRVSKQGTEDFL.

The genes are TRBV6-5 and TRBJ2-4, with 7 positions matching TRBD1. Unmatched junction bases numbered 8, after V lost 6 bases and J lost 3 bases. Germline V gives CDR1 MNHEY, CDR2 SVGAGI. This CDR3 has 15 amino acids. The chain's CDR3 is CASSSDRDYKNIQYF. The CDR3 coding sequence is TGTGCCAGCAGCTCAGACAGGGATTACAAAAACATTCAGTACTTC.

The sample holds a few counts of this clonotype. The chain couples TRBV12-3 or TRBV12-4 to TRBJ2-2; D unresolved. V was clipped by 3 bases and J by 5 bases, with 13 bases between them. This CDR3 has 15 amino acids. The CDR3 protein is CASSFRWGETGELFF. CDR3 in DNA: TGTGCCAGCAGTTTTCGGTGGGGTGAGACCGGGGAGCTGTTTTTT.

This clonotype was recorded at least ten times. The J gene is TRBJ1-5, the V gene TRBV7-8; 7 nucleotides agree with TRBD1. Germline V gene data show CDR1 as SGHVS and CDR2 as FQNEAQ. J lost 0 bases, V lost 5 bases, and 19 bases had no gene match. CDR3 length equals 20 residues. This CDR3 reads CASSTGTVNGRGFSNQPQHF. DNA of the CDR3: TGTGCCAGCAGCACCGGGACAGTGAACGGAAGGGGTTTTAGCAATCAGCCCCAGCATTTT. Together with reference TRBV7-8 and TRBJ1-5, the CDR3 gives the full variable domain: GAGVSQSPRYKVAKRGQDVALRCDPISGHVSLFWYQQALGQGPEFLTYFQNEAQLDKSGLPSDRFFAERPEGSVSTLKIQRTQQEDSAVYLCASSTGTVNGRGFSNQPQHFGDGTRLSIL.

This clonotype was seen a handful of times. The gene calls are TRBV7-2 and TRBJ2-3; 12 bases are a match to TRBD2. This CDR3 has 18 residues. With 4 bases clipped from V and 4 bases from J, the junction kept 12 bases outside the gene matches. Germline V CDR1 and CDR2: SGHTA, FQGNSA. CDR3 amino acids: CASSSRGSLAGGPDTQYF. Here the CDR3 DNA reads TGTGCCAGCAGCTCCCGGGGGTCACTAGCGGGAGGTCCAGATACGCAGTATTTT.